This TCR beta chain came from a study of OX40 agonist ivuxolimab in advanced cancers. For the study at large: Enrollees could have had prior anti-PD-1, anti-PD-L1 or anti-CTLA-4 therapy, which about 42% had received.

Whole-study results and caveats: Still undetermined is the antigen specificity of the expanded peripheral T cells. Averaging showed that CD8+ T cells had more expanded clones than CD4+ did.

Worth noting for this clone: What it binds is unknown.

Clones were sequenced by immunoSEQ multiplex PCR, and TCRdb holds only the in-frame ones, with some missing. The table has 60,000 to 75,000 clones, more than 75% seen once. This CDR3 contains 17 residues. Trimming removed 2 bases at V and 3 bases at J, with 17 bases between. Germline loops: CDR1 KGHSH, CDR2 LQKENI. This chain links TRBV18 with TRBJ1-5; TRBD1 might be the D (6 bases). The receptor was isolated from an adult with an advanced solid tumor such as melanoma, head and neck, liver or kidney cancer. The material was CD4+ or CD8+ T cells sorted from blood, obtained in a trial of the OX40 agonist ivuxolimab. CDR3 amino acids: CASSPSGGGRVNQPQHF. As DNA, the CDR3 is TGTGCCAGCTCACCAAGTGGGGGCGGCAGGGTCAATCAGCCCCAGCATTTT.